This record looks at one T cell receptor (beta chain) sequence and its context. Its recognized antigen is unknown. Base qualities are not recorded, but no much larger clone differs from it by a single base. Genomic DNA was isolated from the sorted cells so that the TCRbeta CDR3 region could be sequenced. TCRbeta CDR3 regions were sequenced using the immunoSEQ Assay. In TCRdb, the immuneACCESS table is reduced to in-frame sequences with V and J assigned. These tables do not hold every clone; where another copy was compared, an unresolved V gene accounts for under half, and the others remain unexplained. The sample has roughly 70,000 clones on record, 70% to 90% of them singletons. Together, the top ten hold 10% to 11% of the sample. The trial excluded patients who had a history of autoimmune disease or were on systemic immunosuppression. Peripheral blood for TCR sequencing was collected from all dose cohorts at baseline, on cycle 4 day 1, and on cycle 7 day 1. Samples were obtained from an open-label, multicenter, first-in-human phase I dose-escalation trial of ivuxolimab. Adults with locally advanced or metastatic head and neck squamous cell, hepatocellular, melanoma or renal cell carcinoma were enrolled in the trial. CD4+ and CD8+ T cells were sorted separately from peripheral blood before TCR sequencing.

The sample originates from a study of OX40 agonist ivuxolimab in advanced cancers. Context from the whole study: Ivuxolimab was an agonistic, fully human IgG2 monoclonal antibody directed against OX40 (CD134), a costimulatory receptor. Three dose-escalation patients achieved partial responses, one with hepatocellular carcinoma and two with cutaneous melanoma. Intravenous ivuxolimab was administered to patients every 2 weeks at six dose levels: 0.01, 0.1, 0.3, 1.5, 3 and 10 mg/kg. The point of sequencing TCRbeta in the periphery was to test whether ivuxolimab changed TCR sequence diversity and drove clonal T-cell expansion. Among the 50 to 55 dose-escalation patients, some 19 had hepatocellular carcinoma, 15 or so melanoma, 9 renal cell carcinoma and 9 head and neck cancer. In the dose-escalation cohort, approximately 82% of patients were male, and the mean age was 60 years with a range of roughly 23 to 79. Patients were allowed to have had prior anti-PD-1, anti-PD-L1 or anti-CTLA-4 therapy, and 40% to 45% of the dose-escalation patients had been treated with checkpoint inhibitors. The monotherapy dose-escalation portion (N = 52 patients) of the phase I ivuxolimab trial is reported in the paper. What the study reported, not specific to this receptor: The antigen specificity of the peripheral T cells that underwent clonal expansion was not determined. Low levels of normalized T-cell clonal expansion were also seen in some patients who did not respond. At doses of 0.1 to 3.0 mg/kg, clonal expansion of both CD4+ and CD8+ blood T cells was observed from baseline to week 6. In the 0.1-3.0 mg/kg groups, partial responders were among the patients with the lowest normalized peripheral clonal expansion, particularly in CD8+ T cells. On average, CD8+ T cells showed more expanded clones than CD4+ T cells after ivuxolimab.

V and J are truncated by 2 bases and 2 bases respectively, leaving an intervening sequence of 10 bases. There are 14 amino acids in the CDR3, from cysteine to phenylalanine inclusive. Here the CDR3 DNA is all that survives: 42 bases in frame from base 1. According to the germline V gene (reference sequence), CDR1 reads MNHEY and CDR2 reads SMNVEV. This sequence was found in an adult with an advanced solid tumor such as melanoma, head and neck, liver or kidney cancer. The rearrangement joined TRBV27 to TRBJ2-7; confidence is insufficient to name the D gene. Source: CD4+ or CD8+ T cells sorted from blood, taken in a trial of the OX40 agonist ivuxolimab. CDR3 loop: CASSLGQATYEQYF. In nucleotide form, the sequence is TGTGCCAGCAGTTTAGGGCAGGCCACCTACGAGCAGTACTTC.